The T cell receptor beta chain described here comes from a study of T cell responses to AZD1222 COVID-19 vaccine (dated by TCRdb to about 2021). About the study as a whole: Because spike-specific TCR depth and breadth did not differ between the two schedules, AZD1222 recipients who got a second dose at roughly 4 weeks were pooled with those who got a second dose at roughly 12 weeks. TCR sequencing was performed for fewer than 250 trial participants, of whom some 200 were given two doses of AZD1222 and around 26 were given two doses of MenACWY control vaccine. Trial participants were enrolled into age subgroups of 18-55, 56-69 and 70-plus years, which contained 148, 28 and 57 TCR-sequenced participants, respectively.

Overall study results and their limits: Nearly half of unique spike-specific TCRs reportedly recognized epitopes outside regions mutated in the B.1.351 and B.1.1.7 variants. CD4 TCRs associated with the vaccine covered the entire spike protein, and the dominant responses were in regions 160-218 and 743-854. Because no day 14 peak-response samples were available, repertoires were characterized only after the peak T cell response. Conclusions about previously exposed vaccinees were limited because only a handful of AZD1222 recipients were SARS-CoV-2 seropositive at baseline. Spike-specific TCR breadth and depth rose significantly after two AZD1222 doses compared with day 0 and with MenACWY recipients. Participants were mostly white British, with more females than males. The authors suggested clonal diversity may have been underestimated. The 56-69-year group was small, and its depth increase did not reach significance, likely because of low power.

Note on this clone: The clone's antigen remains unknown. Base qualities are not at hand, and no much larger clone is one base apart.

The time point label, as the study defines it: baseline before first vaccination. Samples from vaccinated people were obtained from the UK trials COV001 and COV002, which included a single-blind randomized controlled phase 2/3 trial of AZD1222 (ChAdOx1 nCoV-19) in healthy adults. Trial participant PBMC samples were collected at day 0 and day 28 after the second dose for TCRbeta chain sequencing. The CDR3 regions of human TCRbeta chains were subjected to immunosequencing. The original methods were these. Repertoire TCRs were checked for matches against a reference library of SARS-CoV-2-specific TCRs that had been generated using the MIRA antigen-specificity platform. Breadth was defined as the fraction of unique TCRs that were SARS-CoV-2-associated. Depth was defined as the fraction of total T cells that were SARS-CoV-2-associated. Using the MIRA data, each spike-specific TCR was mapped to the spike region that the TCR reacts to and placed in a CD4 or CD8 class. Log10-transformed breadth and depth values were compared by one-way ANOVA with Sidak's multiple comparisons tests. This is the immuneACCESS table as TCRdb keeps it, with only in-frame sequences that have V and J called. A part of the clones is gone; compared with another copy, unresolved V genes explain less than half, and the rest is unexplained. That table furnishes V, J and clone size, whereas the DNA furnished D and trimming. Present in this sample are some 100,000 clones, around 90% of which were seen just once. Jointly, the top ten make up approximately 15% of the sample.

This TCR was recovered from an adult in good health. The sample consisted of peripheral blood, taken on day 0 of AZD1222 vaccination.

The DNA sequence follows: TGTGCCAGTAGTATAGAAAGTAACACCCATGGCTACACCTTC. Translation gives CASSIESNTHGYTF. This sequence uses TRBV19 and TRBJ1-2; no D gene call is confident. The CDR3 holds 14 amino acids from the cysteine to the phenylalanine. CDR3 DNA only is kept here, 42 bases in frame from base 1. V gives up 0 bases and J gives up 6 bases, and the segment between their germline ends measures 11 bases. CDR1 is given as LNHDA and CDR2 as SQIVND, both from the germline V gene (reference sequence).